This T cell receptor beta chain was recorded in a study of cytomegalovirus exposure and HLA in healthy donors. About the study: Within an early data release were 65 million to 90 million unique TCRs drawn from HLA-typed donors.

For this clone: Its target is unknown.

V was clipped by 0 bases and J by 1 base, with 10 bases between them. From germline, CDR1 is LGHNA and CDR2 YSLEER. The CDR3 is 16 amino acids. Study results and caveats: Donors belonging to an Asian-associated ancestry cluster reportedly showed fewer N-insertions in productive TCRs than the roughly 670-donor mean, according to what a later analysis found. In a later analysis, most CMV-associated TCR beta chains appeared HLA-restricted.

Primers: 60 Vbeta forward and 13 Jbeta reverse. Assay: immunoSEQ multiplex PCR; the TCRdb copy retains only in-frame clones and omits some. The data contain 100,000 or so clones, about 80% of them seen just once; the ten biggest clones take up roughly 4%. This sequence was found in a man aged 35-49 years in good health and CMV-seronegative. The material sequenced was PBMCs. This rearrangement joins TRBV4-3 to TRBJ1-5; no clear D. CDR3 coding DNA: TGCGCCAGCAGCCAAGAGTACGGCAGGAGCAATCAGCCCCAGCATTTT. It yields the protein CASSQEYGRSNQPQHF.